A single sample is the source of the 6 T cell receptor beta chains below, sequenced in a study of blood T cells in healthy people across ages. The second PCR ran about 6 to 12 cycles with a sample-barcoded 5' primer and J-beta primers. TCRdb used MiXCR to reprocess the 5' RACE reads, holding one entry per CDR3 protein. Of about 1.8 million distinct CDR3 sequences listed, around half are singletons. Sequenced material: blood. These receptors were obtained from a woman between 40 and 50 years old in good health.

This clonotype has only a few counts. This sequence joins TRBV2 and TRBJ2-6; D gene ambiguous. Germline V gives CDR1 SNHLY, CDR2 FYNNEI. The CDR3 has 17 residues. V lost 6 bases and J 0 bases, leaving 15 bases between the germline ends. CDR3 nucleotides: TGTGCCAGCAGCCTCACTTCTCGGAACTCTGGGGCCAACGTCCTGACTTTC. Translated, it gives CASSLTSRNSGANVLTF. The full variable domain, its missing parts supplied by reference TRBV2 and TRBJ2-6, is EPEVTQTPSHQVTQMGQEVILRCVPISNHLYFYWYRQILGQKVEFLVSFYNNEISEKSEIFDDQFSVERPDGSNFTLKIRSTKLEDSAMYFCASSLTSRNSGANVLTFGAGSRLTVL.

J is TRBJ2-5 and V is TRBV7-2; D ambiguous. The CDR3 length is 13 residues. Germline V gene data show CDR1 as SGHTA and CDR2 as FQGNSA. Trimming left V 5 bases short and J 0 bases short, with 7 bases between. In DNA form, the CDR3 reads TGTGCCAGCAGCGTAACGAACCAAGAGACCCAGTACTTC. It specifies CASSVTNQETQYF.

In its sample, this clonotype was seen a few times. V is TRBV2 and J is TRBJ2-7; the D is unclear. The CDR3 totals 11 residues. Germline V CDR1 and CDR2: SNHLY, FYNNEI. The germline V and J ends were trimmed by 6 bases and 6 bases, with 9 bases remaining between them. DNA of the CDR3: TGTGCCAGCAGGCAGGCCGGCGAGCAGTACTTC. Protein: CASRQAGEQYF.

This clonotype occurred a few times. V is TRBV7-9 and J is TRBJ2-1; perhaps TRBD1 as D (5 bases). Germline V CDR1 and CDR2: SEHNR, FQNEAQ (reference sequence). The CDR3 runs 14 residues. V was shortened by 2 bases and J by 4 bases, with 9 bases between the two germline ends. CDR3 amino acids: CASSLFDRYNEQFF. DNA of the CDR3: TGTGCCAGCAGCTTATTTGACAGATACAATGAGCAGTTCTTC.

Here the CDR3 DNA reads TGCGCCAGCAGGGATCCGGATTCTGTAGCCAAAAACATTCAGTACTTC. Translating gives CASRDPDSVAKNIQYF. V gene TRBV5-1 combines with J gene TRBJ2-4; no clear D gene. CDR1 SGHRS and CDR2 YFSETQ come from the germline V gene. The V end lost 5 bases, the J end lost 0 bases, and 15 bases lay between the germline ends. The CDR3 spans 16 residues.

The chain uses TRBV6-5 and TRBJ1-4; D is possibly TRBD1 (6 bases). This CDR3 region has 17 residues. Trimming removed 4 bases at V and 7 bases at J, with 22 bases between. CDR1 is MNHEY and CDR2 is SVGAGI in the germline V gene. CDR3 sequence reads: CASSSPPGAGEVEKLFF. The CDR3 DNA sequence: TGTGCCAGCAGTTCCCCCCCTGGGGCAGGGGAAGTTGAAAAACTGTTTTTT.